The next 18 T cell receptor beta chains were all read from a single sample in a study of identical twins. TCRdb fed the 5' RACE reads into MiXCR, producing one record per CDR3 protein. This sample has about 730,000 distinct CDR3 sequences, with over 20% found just once. These data also formed part of another study, on T cells expressing NK-cell markers.

Material for sequencing was PBMCs. The receptors were gathered from a woman between 18 and 29 years old in good health.

V gene TRBV4-1 combines with J gene TRBJ2-1; D is ambiguous. Trimming removed 0 bases from V and 6 bases from J, with 9 bases in between. The CDR3 runs 14 residues. Germline CDR1 is MGHRA and CDR2 is YSYEKL. The CDR3 nucleotides read TGCGCCAGCAGCCAAGATCGACGCCTCAATGAGCAGTTCTTC. Translated: CASSQDRRLNEQFF.

This clonotype was observed at least ten times. CDR3 in DNA: TGCGCCAGCACCAACCCGGGGGGGACCCAGTACTTC. Encoded protein: CASTNPGGTQYF. The chain carries TRBV5-1 and TRBJ2-5, with 7 positions matching TRBD2. The CDR3 sequence is 12 residues long. Germline V gives CDR1 SGHRS, CDR2 YFSETQ. The J segment lost 7 bases and the V segment lost 6 bases, leaving 6 bases of the junction unmatched.

The J gene is TRBJ2-1, the V gene TRBV4-1; TRBD2 aligns across 9 bases. Germline loops: CDR1 MGHRA, CDR2 YSYEKL. The CDR3 extends over 17 amino acids. V lost 4 bases and J lost 6; bases outside the gene matches: 13. In DNA form, the CDR3 reads TGCGCCAGCAGCCCTCCAATGCGCGGGAGGGCCCTCAATGAGCAGTTCTTC. Its protein is CASSPPMRGRALNEQFF.

This clonotype was seen a few times. CDR3 region: CSVGRLGEGQNEQYF. CDR3 DNA: TGCAGCGTTGGAAGGCTGGGGGAGGGCCAAAACGAGCAGTACTTC. The chain links TRBV29-1 to TRBJ2-7; TRBD2 matches 7 bases. Unmatched junction bases numbered 14, after V lost 4 bases and J lost 5 bases. The length of the CDR3 is 15 residues. Looked up from germline, CDR1 is SQVTM and CDR2 is ANQGSEA.

This chain joins TRBV5-1 and TRBJ2-1, with D maybe TRBD2 (5 bases). V dropped 0 bases and J dropped 2 bases, with 9 bases sitting between them. The germline CDR1 and CDR2 sequences are SGHRS and YFSETQ. CDR3 size: 15 residues. Here the CDR3 DNA reads TGCGCCAGCAGCTTGGGACTATCGACCTACAATGAGCAGTTCTTC. This codes for CASSLGLSTYNEQFF.

The chain has TRBV11-1 and TRBJ2-5, with TRBD2 identical over 8 bases. The CDR3 loop spans 18 amino acids. The V gene end was trimmed by 4 bases and the J gene end by 1 base; junction bases not matched to a gene: 14. The germline V gene has CDR1 SGHAT and CDR2 FQDESV (reference sequence). The chain's CDR3 is CASSSRKKLAVFQETQYF. The CDR3 region has the DNA TGTGCCAGCAGCTCTCGAAAGAAACTAGCGGTCTTCCAAGAGACCCAGTACTTC.

This clonotype was recorded many times. The rearrangement links TRBV20-1 to TRBJ2-7; no firm D call. Germline loops: CDR1 DFQATT, CDR2 SNEGSKA (reference sequence). Trimming took 3 bases from V and 3 from J, leaving 15 bases between them. The CDR3 loop spans 14 amino acids. In DNA, the CDR3 is TGCAGTGCTAGCTTGATAGGGTCGGACTACGAGCAGTACTTC. Translation gives CSASLIGSDYEQYF.

This clonotype came up many times. CDR3 region: CASSFTLERRETQYF. CDR3 DNA sequence: TGTGCCAGCAGTTTTACCTTGGAGAGAAGGGAGACCCAGTACTTC. The V gene is TRBV12-3 or TRBV12-4, the J gene TRBJ2-5; D is uncertain. V lost 3 bases and J lost 5, with 16 bases in between. This CDR3 is built from 15 residues.

The genes are TRBV6-2 or TRBV6-3 and TRBJ2-1; possible D gene TRBD2, 6 bases. The V end lost 0 bases, the J end lost 0 bases, and 33 bases lay between the germline ends. The CDR3 spans 24 residues. Germline-derived CDR1 and CDR2 are MNHEY and SVGEGT. In nucleotides, the CDR3 is TGTGCCAGCAGTTACTCGTATAGGGGATGGGCAGGGAGGTTAAAAGTCAGCTCCTACAATGAGCAGTTCTTC. Its translation is CASSYSYRGWAGRLKVSSYNEQFF.

This clonotype has more than one count but fewer than ten. The gene calls are TRBV3-1 and TRBJ2-3; 9 nucleotides match TRBD2. The V gene's germline CDR1 is LGHDT and CDR2 YNNKEL (reference sequence). J lost 3 bases, V lost 4 bases, and 8 bases had no gene match. The CDR3 is 16 residues long. The CDR3 here is CASSRLRRGGTDTQYF. DNA of the CDR3: TGTGCCAGCAGCCGTCTGCGGCGGGGGGGAACAGATACGCAGTATTTT.

This clonotype has at least ten counts. The chain couples TRBV6-1 to TRBJ2-2, with TRBD1 matching over 7 bases. This CDR3 region has 15 residues. The junction had 7 bases not matched to a gene; V was cut back by 5 bases and J by 4 bases. The V gene's germline CDR1 is MNHNS and CDR2 SASEGT. Here the CDR3 reads CASSRQGYGTGELFF. The CDR3 DNA is TGTGCCAGCAGTCGACAGGGATACGGCACCGGGGAGCTGTTTTTT.

This chain links TRBV9 with TRBJ1-6; D possibly corresponds to TRBD1 (6 bases). This CDR3 has 18 residues. The germline V gene encodes CDR1 SGDLS and CDR2 YYNGEE. V was cut by 0 bases and J by 7 bases, with 20 bases left in between. CDR3 sequence (DNA): TGTGCCAGCAGCGTAGCTGTCTGGGGGGCAGGACAAAATTCACCCCTCCACTTT. Protein product: CASSVAVWGAGQNSPLHF.

The chain combines TRBV12-3 or TRBV12-4 with TRBJ2-3; 8 bases are shared with TRBD2. J lost 4 bases, V lost 2 bases, and 14 bases had no gene match. CDR3 length: 18 amino acids. CDR3 region: CASSLRAGSGVRADTQYF. Here the CDR3 DNA reads TGTGCCAGCAGTTTAAGGGCCGGTAGCGGGGTCCGCGCAGATACGCAGTATTTT.

This clonotype was observed many times. J is TRBJ1-4 and V is TRBV5-1; D might be TRBD1 (6 bases). Trimming cost V 2 bases and J 0 bases, with 11 bases left between them. The CDR3 totals 16 residues. The V gene's germline CDR1 is SGHRS and CDR2 YFSETQ. CDR3 region: CASSFGGAATNEKLFF. The CDR3 DNA reads TGCGCCAGCAGCTTCGGGGGGGCAGCAACTAATGAAAAACTGTTTTTT.

The sample holds many counts of this clonotype. The chain uses TRBV12-3 or TRBV12-4 and TRBJ1-3; possible D gene TRBD1, 5 bases. Trimming removed 7 bases from V and 2 bases from J, with 12 bases in between. This CDR3 contains 14 residues. The CDR3 nucleotides are TGTGCCAGCACCCCGGGACGGCCTGGAAACACCATATATTTT. Its translation: CASTPGRPGNTIYF.

J is TRBJ2-3 and V is TRBV4-2; 8 bases fit TRBD2. The V gene end was trimmed by 3 bases and the J gene end by 3 bases; junction bases not matched to a gene: 5. CDR1 is LGHNA, CDR2 YNFKEQ, per germline. The CDR3 consists of 15 residues. As DNA, the CDR3 is TGTGCCAGCAGCCATCAACTAGCGGCGACAGATACGCAGTATTTT. Residues: CASSHQLAATDTQYF.

V and J are TRBV27 and TRBJ2-5; no definite D call. This CDR3 comprises 13 residues. The V and J ends lost 2 bases and 8 bases respectively, with 12 bases between them. The germline gives CDR1 MNHEY, CDR2 SMNVEV (reference sequence). The CDR3 region has the DNA TGTGCCAGCAGTTTAGACGCAGTCGGTACCCAGTACTTC. Translating it yields CASSLDAVGTQYF.

This rearrangement joins TRBV7-2 to TRBJ2-2; D gene unclear. Trimming cost V 4 bases and J 8 bases, with 8 bases left between them. This CDR3 has 12 residues. CDR1 and CDR2 from the germline V gene are SGHTA and FQGNSA. The CDR3 loop is CASSWFTGELFF. The CDR3 DNA is TGTGCCAGCAGCTGGTTCACTGGGGAGCTGTTTTTT.